This TCR beta chain was captured by sequencing in a study of OX40 agonist ivuxolimab in advanced cancers. The V gene lost 6 bases and the J gene lost 4 bases, with 10 bases spanning the gap. The CDR3 sequence is 13 residues long. Germline V gene data show CDR1 as MNHNY and CDR2 as SVGAGI (reference sequence). Libraries were prepared by immunoSEQ multiplex PCR; TCRdb keeps only in-frame clonotypes and omits some of them. The sample lists about 44,000 clones; approximately 80% were seen once. The material was CD4+ or CD8+ T cells sorted from blood, obtained in a trial of the OX40 agonist ivuxolimab. This chain connects TRBV6-6 to TRBJ1-5, with D unclear. The TCR originated in an adult with an advanced solid tumor such as melanoma, head and neck, liver or kidney cancer. The CDR3 loop is CASSLRFNQPQHF. The CDR3 DNA is TGTGCCAGCAGCTTAAGGTTTAATCAGCCCCAGCATTTT.